A single sample gave rise to the 16 T cell receptor beta chains below, sequenced in a study of T cell repertoires in cytomegalovirus infection. Via MiXCR, TCRdb re-called the reads, giving one row per CDR3 protein. The sample yields around 330,000 distinct CDR3 sequences, about a sixth seen once. The source material was PBMCs. The receptors come from a human donor in good health (CMV status not recorded). Some clones in this sample may be carry-over from other donors' samples.

This clonotype was recorded at least ten times. This chain connects TRBV4-3 to TRBJ2-7; unclear D gene. V was shortened by 0 bases and J by 10 bases, with 13 bases between the two germline ends. The V gene's germline CDR1 is LGHNA and CDR2 YSLEER. The CDR3 has 13 residues. This CDR3 is CASSQDQGRLQYF. The DNA of the CDR3 is TGCGCCAGCAGCCAAGATCAAGGACGTCTTCAGTACTTC.

This clonotype was seen a few times. V gene TRBV6-1 combines with J gene TRBJ2-7; no clear D gene. V lost 0 bases, J lost 0 bases, and 18 bases lay in between. The CDR3 totals 18 residues. Germline lookup yields CDR1 MNHNS and CDR2 SASEGT. CDR3 DNA sequence: TGTGCCAGCAGTGAAGCGCTTCAGTCGACCGTGATCTCCTACGAGCAGTACTTC. It translates to CASSEALQSTVISYEQYF.

This clonotype was observed many times. The chain is built from TRBV7-2 and TRBJ2-2; possible D gene TRBD1, 5 bases. Germline CDR1 and CDR2: SGHTA and FQGNSA. The ends were cut back, 1 base at V and 1 base at J, with 10 bases in the middle. This CDR3 is built from 16 residues. The CDR3 DNA reads TGTGCCAGCAGCTTAGTTGGCACAGGGAACACCGGGGAGCTGTTTTTT. This codes for CASSLVGTGNTGELFF.

This clonotype was counted a few times. CDR3 amino acids: CASEEGGGLFGKNIQYF. The CDR3 bases are TGCGCCAGCGAGGAAGGGGGGGGCCTGTTTGGCAAAAACATTCAGTACTTC. The chain combines TRBV5-1 with TRBJ2-4; the D gene is possibly TRBD2 (7 bases). Germline assignment: CDR1 SGHRS and CDR2 YFSETQ. The V end lost 7 bases, the J end lost 3 bases, and 23 bases lay between the germline ends. CDR3 length: 17 amino acids.

The rearrangement uses TRBV2 and TRBJ1-4; no firm D call. The CDR3 extends over 13 amino acids. V was clipped by 10 bases and J by 8 bases, with 17 bases between them. Per the germline V gene, CDR1 is SNHLY and CDR2 is FYNNEI. In DNA, the CDR3 is TGTGCCACTTCCAAGGGTCGGGAGGAAAAACTGTTTTTT. It is translated as CATSKGREEKLFF.

This clonotype occurred many times. The chain combines TRBV20-1 with TRBJ1-1, with 7 bases matching TRBD1. This CDR3 has 14 amino acids. After removal of 1 base from V and 0 bases from J, the junction contained 2 bases not matched to a gene. The germline V gene has CDR1 DFQATT and CDR2 SNEGSKA (reference sequence). The CDR3 spells CSARVGTVNTEAFF. The CDR3 coding sequence is TGCAGTGCTAGAGTGGGGACAGTGAACACTGAAGCTTTCTTT.

CDR3 DNA: TGCAGTGCCAAGGGGGACAGTGCTACGAGTTTAGGGCAGTACTTC. Translated, it gives CSAKGDSATSLGQYF. The chain has TRBV20-1 and TRBJ2-7, with TRBD1 matching 7 bases. The CDR3 has 15 amino acids. Losses at the gene ends were 6 bases for V and 9 bases for J; bases not matched to a gene: 20. Germline CDR1 is DFQATT and CDR2 is SNEGSKA (reference sequence).

This clonotype was detected ten times or more. The V and J genes are TRBV5-6 and TRBJ2-5, with 11 nucleotides matching TRBD1. CDR3 length: 14 amino acids. V trimming: 2 bases; J trimming: 4 bases; junction bases outside the gene matches: 1. CDR1 is SGHDT and CDR2 is YYEEEE in the germline V gene. CDR3 loop: CASSFGTGGETQYF. The CDR3 bases are TGTGCCAGCAGCTTTGGGACAGGGGGAGAGACCCAGTACTTC.

This clonotype appeared many times. The genes are TRBV7-2 and TRBJ2-2; TRBD2 matches 11 bases. Germline CDR1 SGHTA, CDR2 FQGNSA. CDR3 length: 14 amino acids. J gave up 6 bases and V 5 bases, and 2 bases lay outside the gene matches. The DNA for the CDR3 is TGTGCCAGCAGCGATAGCGGGGGGGCCGGGGAGCTGTTTTTT. It yields the protein CASSDSGGAGELFF.

This chain links TRBV28 with TRBJ1-6, with D maybe TRBD1 (5 bases). This CDR3 contains 13 residues. The V end was cut by 6 bases, the J end by 12 bases, with 15 bases between. Per the germline V gene, CDR1 is MDHEN and CDR2 is SYDVKM. The CDR3 loop is CASSTGAKKPLHF. Written as DNA, the CDR3 is TGTGCCAGCAGCACAGGTGCGAAGAAACCCCTCCACTTT.

This clonotype was counted only a few times. The rearrangement links TRBV11-2 to TRBJ2-7; TRBD2 is a possible D gene (5 bases). CDR1 and CDR2 from the germline V gene are SGHAT and FQNNGV. Trimming shortened V by 3 bases and J by 0 bases, and 12 bases separated the two germline ends. There are 15 residues in the CDR3. CDR3 nucleotide sequence: TGTGCCAGCAGCTTGGGCAGCGGATTCTCCTACGAGCAGTACTTC. Its translation is CASSLGSGFSYEQYF. The full variable domain, with the rest looked up from reference TRBV11-2 and TRBJ2-7, is EAGVAQSPRYKIIEKRQSVAFWCNPISGHATLYWYQQILGQGPKLLIQFQNNGVVDDSQLPKDRFSAERLKGVDSTLKIQPAKLEDSAVYLCASSLGSGFSYEQYFGPGTRLTVT.

This clonotype was recorded many times. V usage is TRBV28 and J usage is TRBJ1-2; D is ambiguous. With 9 bases removed from V and 0 bases from J, the gap between germline ends came to 20 bases. Germline CDR1 MDHEN, CDR2 SYDVKM. This CDR3 contains 16 residues. The DNA of the CDR3 is TGTGCCAGTCACTCGGGCAGCCCCGAAGCTAACTATGGCTACACCTTC. Translated: CASHSGSPEANYGYTF.

In its sample, this clonotype was seen many times. The chain has TRBV7-9 and TRBJ2-7; D not resolved. Per the germline V gene, CDR1 is SEHNR and CDR2 is FQNEAQ (reference sequence). The CDR3 covers 16 residues. Trimming took 2 bases from V and 3 from J, leaving 17 bases between them. This CDR3 reads CASSLTAAGSIYEQYF. Written as DNA, the CDR3 is TGTGCCAGCAGCTTAACGGCTGCAGGCTCCATCTACGAGCAGTACTTC.

This clonotype was observed many times. This rearrangement joins TRBV7-6 to TRBJ1-1, with a weak D call TRBD1 (5 bases). With 3 bases removed from V and 5 bases from J, the gap between germline ends came to 13 bases. CDR1 is SGHVS and CDR2 is FNYEAQ in the germline V gene. CDR3 length equals 14 residues. CDR3 sequence reads: CASSFSQGETEAFF. The DNA for the CDR3 is TGTGCCAGCAGCTTTAGTCAGGGAGAGACTGAAGCTTTCTTT.

This clonotype was detected only a few times. This chain links TRBV7-2 with TRBJ2-2; D gene unclear. CDR3 length equals 15 residues. Germline V gives CDR1 SGHTA, CDR2 FQGNSA. V was trimmed by 4 bases and J by 0 bases, leaving 9 bases between them. The CDR3 region has the DNA TGTGCCAGCAGCTCCTACCTAGCGAACACCGGGGAGCTGTTTTTT. The encoded protein is CASSSYLANTGELFF.

This chain uses TRBV12-3 or TRBV12-4 with TRBJ2-7, with D maybe TRBD2 (5 bases). V was trimmed by 7 bases and J by 2 bases, leaving 12 bases between them. This CDR3 region has 13 residues. The CDR3 bases are TGTGCCAGCACGGAACGGGGTGCCTACGAGCAGTACTTC. Translation: CASTERGAYEQYF.